Following are 8 T cell receptor beta chains from one sample sequenced in a study of beta chain features in type 1 diabetes. Of the isolated RNA, all was reverse transcribed, and so the sequenced material was expressed TCRB transcripts. TCRdb keeps only in-frame clones here, not all; method: immunoSEQ multiplex PCR. The sample lists more than 300,000 clones, roughly 16% occurring once. Material: naive CD4+ T cells from blood. The source is a woman between 18 and 29 years old in good health.

This clone has a single count. The V call is TRBV5-6, the J call TRBJ1-2; D unclear. Trimming left V 0 bases short and J 8 bases short, with 8 bases between. The germline CDR1 and CDR2 sequences are SGHDT and YYEEEE. This CDR3 has 12 amino acids. In DNA, the CDR3 is TGTGCCAGCAGCTTGGGGCCAGGAGGCTACACCTTC. Translation: CASSLGPGGYTF. The whole variable domain, remainder taken from reference TRBV5-6 and TRBJ1-2, is DAGVTQSPTHLIKTRGQQVTLRCSPKSGHDTVSWYQQALGQGPQFIFQYYEEEERQRGNFPDRFSGHQFPNYSSELNVNALLLGDSALYLCASSLGPGGYTFGSGTRLTVV.

The chain employs TRBV7-2 and TRBJ2-7; 7 positions agree with TRBD1. After removal of 2 bases from V and 9 bases from J, the junction contained 10 bases not matched to a gene. This CDR3 is 14 amino acids long. Germline CDR1 and CDR2: SGHTA and FQGNSA. The CDR3 region has the DNA TGTGCCAGCAGCTTATTCGGACAGGACCCGCCGCAGTACTTC. It translates to CASSLFGQDPPQYF.

This clone has more than one count but fewer than ten. This chain links TRBV30 with TRBJ2-5, with TRBD2 identical over 10 bases. Germline CDR1 and CDR2: GTSNPN and SVGIG (reference sequence). This CDR3 is built from 13 residues. The ends lost 7 bases at V and 7 bases at J; junction bases unmatched: 9. In DNA form, the CDR3 reads TGTGCCTCCCTAGCGGGAGAGCGTGGGACCCAGTACTTC. This codes for CASLAGERGTQYF.

This rearrangement joins TRBV7-2 to TRBJ1-1, with a weak D call TRBD1 (5 bases). Per the germline V gene, CDR1 is SGHTA and CDR2 is FQGNSA. This CDR3 contains 15 residues. V lost 1 base, J lost 1 base, and 10 bases lay in between. CDR3 protein: CASSLGVQGNTEAFF. Written as DNA, the CDR3 is TGTGCCAGCAGCTTAGGAGTGCAGGGGAACACTGAAGCTTTCTTT.

The chain combines TRBV5-1 with TRBJ2-2; D is ambiguous. Trimming cost V 0 bases and J 4 bases, with 10 bases left between them. Per the germline V gene, CDR1 is SGHRS and CDR2 is YFSETQ. The CDR3 totals 15 residues. The CDR3 coding sequence is TGCGCCAGCAGCTTGGTGCCGCTTAGCACCGGGGAGCTGTTTTTT. Translation: CASSLVPLSTGELFF. Full variable domain (missing parts from reference TRBV5-1 and TRBJ2-2): KAGVTQTPRYLIKTRGQQVTLSCSPISGHRSVSWYQQTPGQGLQFLFEYFSETQRNKGNFPGRFSGRQFSNSRSEMNVSTLELGDSALYLCASSLVPLSTGELFFGEGSRLTVL.

The gene calls are TRBV5-4 and TRBJ2-1; 7 positions agree with TRBD2. This CDR3 contains 15 residues. CDR1 is SGHNT and CDR2 is YYREEE in the germline V gene (reference sequence). V lost 3 bases to trimming and J lost 2 bases; unmatched junction nucleotides: 5. The CDR3: CASSSGGTTYNEQFF. CDR3 in DNA: TGTGCCAGCAGCTCAGGCGGGACTACCTACAATGAGCAGTTCTTC.

The sample holds a few counts of this clone. V and J are TRBV29-1 and TRBJ2-1, with 7 bases aligning to TRBD2. V was pared by 6 bases and J by 11 bases, with 4 bases of the junction left unmatched. This CDR3 is 10 amino acids long. Germline V CDR1 and CDR2: SQVTM, ANQGSEA. The CDR3: CSVREVQQFF. The CDR3 DNA follows: TGCAGCGTCCGGGAGGTCCAGCAGTTCTTC.

This clone was observed a handful of times. This chain connects TRBV29-1 to TRBJ1-5; 9 bases are a match to TRBD1. Germline V gene lookup returns CDR1 SQVTM and CDR2 ANQGSEA. V dropped 5 bases and J dropped 3; count of bases not matched to a gene: 5. The CDR3 is 14 amino acids. The CDR3 DNA reads TGCAGCGTTTTGGACAGGGGTATCAATCAGCCCCAGCATTTT. This gives the protein CSVLDRGINQPQHF.